What follows are 22 T cell receptor beta chains derived from one specimen sequenced in a study of blood T cells in healthy people across ages. Next came a second PCR, run for roughly 6 to 11 cycles, which used a sample-barcoded 5' primer along with a J-beta primer mix. MiXCR, applied by TCRdb to the 5' RACE reads, yields one record per CDR3 protein. Of under 750,000 distinct CDR3 sequences in the sample, roughly 43% were seen once. What was sequenced was blood. These receptor sequences come from a man at least 80 years old in good health.

The chain uses TRBV5-5 and TRBJ2-4; D is uncertain. Matching the DNA end better, TRBJ2-5 makes the J call doubtful. This CDR3 is 14 amino acids long. CDR1 is SGHKS and CDR2 is YYEKEE in the germline V gene (reference sequence). CDR3 protein: CASSPPPYRETQYF. Written as DNA, the CDR3 is TGTGCCAGCAGCCCGCCACCGTACCGGGAGACCCAGTACTTC.

This chain uses TRBV11-2 with TRBJ2-5; perhaps TRBD1 as D (5 bases). The germline CDR1 and CDR2 sequences are SGHAT and FQNNGV. V lost 5 bases to trimming and J lost 0 bases, with 22 bases between them. The CDR3 is made up of 18 amino acids. CDR3 sequence reads: CASSHSAKWAGYQETQYF. In DNA, the CDR3 is TGTGCCAGCAGCCATTCCGCTAAATGGGCAGGGTACCAAGAGACCCAGTACTTC.

As concerns this clonotype: At one of its ends the junction is not consistent with the germline gene, which may arise from a read error. The V gene is TRBV7-2, the J gene TRBJ2-3, with D perhaps matching TRBD1 (6 bases). The CDR3 is 15 residues long. Germline V lookup: CDR1 SGHTA, CDR2 FQGNSA. Here the CDR3 reads CVSSLARGRTDTQYF. The CDR3 DNA is TGTGTCAGCAGCTTGGCCAGGGGCCGCACAGATACGCAGTATTTT.

The CDR3 DNA sequence: TGTGCCAGCAGCCTAGGACAGGGGTGGGAGCAGTACTTC. Translating gives CASSLGQGWEQYF. The rearrangement uses TRBV7-8 and TRBJ2-5; TRBD1 matches at 9 bases. CDR1 is SGHVS and CDR2 is FQNEAQ in the germline V gene. V dropped 5 bases and J dropped 11; count of bases not matched to a gene: 9. The CDR3 spans 13 residues.

CDR3 coding DNA: TGCAGCGTTGAAGCTGCCGGTAAGGGCAATCAGCCCCAGCATTTT. As protein: CSVEAAGKGNQPQHF. The gene calls are TRBV29-1 and TRBJ1-5; no firm D call. Trimming pared 1 base from V and 2 bases from J, leaving 12 bases between. The V gene's germline CDR1 is SQVTM and CDR2 ANQGSEA. The CDR3 length is 15 residues. Supplemented by reference TRBV29-1 and TRBJ1-5, the full variable domain reads SAVISQKPSRDICQRGTSLTIQCQVDSQVTMMFWYRQQPGQSLTLIATANQGSEATYESGFVIDKFPISRPNLTFSTLTVSNMSPEDSSIYLCSVEAAGKGNQPQHFGDGTRLSIL.

The chain has TRBV6-5 and TRBJ1-6; TRBD1 might be the D (5 bases). Germline V gene lookup returns CDR1 MNHEY and CDR2 SVGAGI. The germline V and J ends were trimmed by 2 bases and 9 bases, with 11 bases remaining between them. The CDR3 loop spans 14 amino acids. The DNA for the CDR3 is TGTGCCAGCAGTTACGTCGAAAGGGGTTCACCCCTCCACTTT. Its protein is CASSYVERGSPLHF.

This clonotype was counted between two and nine times. J is TRBJ1-2 and V is TRBV3-1; TRBD1 might be the D (6 bases). Germline loops: CDR1 LGHDT, CDR2 YNNKEL (reference sequence). V lost 7 bases, J lost 4 bases, and 19 bases lay in between. The CDR3 extends over 15 amino acids. The CDR3 protein is CASNIFWGLSYGYTF. The CDR3 nucleotides are TGTGCCAGCAACATCTTCTGGGGGCTCTCCTATGGCTACACCTTC.

The V and J genes are TRBV7-2 and TRBJ2-4; 7 nucleotides agree with TRBD1. This CDR3 has 13 residues. Germline loops: CDR1 SGHTA, CDR2 FQGNSA. The J segment lost 5 bases and the V segment lost 5 bases, leaving 3 bases of the junction unmatched. CDR3 DNA sequence: TGTGCCAGCAGCCTCCAGGGGGAAAACATTCAGTACTTC. It translates to CASSLQGENIQYF.

This rearrangement joins TRBV7-8 to TRBJ2-5; 15 bases agree with TRBD2. V shed 5 bases, J shed 11 bases, and the junction held 18 bases outside the gene matches. The CDR3 spans 18 residues. Germline V gene lookup returns CDR1 SGHVS and CDR2 FQNEAQ. CDR3 loop: CASSLTGLAGGSAAEQYF. For the CDR3, the DNA is TGTGCCAGCAGCCTAACGGGACTAGCGGGGGGATCCGCCGCTGAGCAGTACTTC.

The V gene is TRBV2, the J gene TRBJ2-1; D not certain. V lost 7 bases, J lost 7 bases, and 11 bases lay in between. Germline loops: CDR1 SNHLY, CDR2 FYNNEI. This CDR3 has 12 amino acids. Here the CDR3 reads CASKGVRNEQFF. The CDR3 bases are TGTGCCAGCAAAGGCGTGAGGAATGAGCAGTTCTTC.

The chain uses TRBV29-1 and TRBJ2-7; 9 bases align to TRBD1. The CDR3 extends over 15 amino acids. Germline CDR1 reads SQVTM; CDR2 reads ANQGSEA. V dropped 7 bases and J dropped 6; count of bases not matched to a gene: 16. The CDR3: CSARAPGQGVGEQYF. CDR3 bases: TGCAGCGCTAGGGCCCCGGGACAGGGAGTGGGCGAGCAGTACTTC.

The chain carries TRBV2 and TRBJ2-6; TRBD2 agrees at 9 bases. Germline lookup yields CDR1 SNHLY and CDR2 FYNNEI. Unmatched junction bases numbered 6, after V lost 4 bases and J lost 14 bases. This CDR3 is 13 amino acids long. The CDR3 nucleotides are TGTGCCAGCAGTGTTTTCCTAGCGGGAATCCTGACTTTC. Translation gives CASSVFLAGILTF.

The rearrangement uses TRBV13 and TRBJ2-1; D might be TRBD2 (6 bases). The V end lost 4 bases, the J end lost 6 bases, and 13 bases lay between the germline ends. The germline V gene encodes CDR1 PRHDT and CDR2 FYEKMQ (reference sequence). This CDR3 has 14 amino acids. The CDR3 protein is CASSSRGSGNEQFF. As DNA, the CDR3 is TGTGCCAGCAGCTCCCGGGGTAGCGGCAATGAGCAGTTCTTC.

Concerning this clonotype itself: It may be a read error: a sequence one base away is much more abundant. V gene TRBV4-2 combines with J gene TRBJ2-7; possible D gene TRBD2, 6 bases. The CDR3 spans 15 residues. The ends were cut back, 0 bases at V and 8 bases at J, with 17 bases in the middle. Germline V CDR1 and CDR2: LGHNA, YNFKEQ. The CDR3: CASSQDMGTSVKQYF. The DNA for the CDR3 is TGTGCCAGCAGCCAAGATATGGGGACTTCTGTCAAGCAGTACTTC.

The chain carries TRBV18 and TRBJ1-5; tentatively, D is TRBD1 (5 bases). V was pared by 4 bases and J by 5 bases, with 9 bases between. The germline CDR1 and CDR2 sequences are KGHSH and LQKENI. The CDR3 has 13 residues. Here the CDR3 DNA reads TGTGCCAGCTCACGGGGAGGGGATCAGCCCCAGCATTTT. It translates to CASSRGGDQPQHF.

V usage is TRBV7-2 and J usage is TRBJ2-3, with 9 positions matching TRBD1. This CDR3 region has 16 residues. V was clipped by 5 bases and J by 1 base; unmatched bases: 7. Germline assignment: CDR1 SGHTA and CDR2 FQGNSA. CDR3 residues: CASSPGQGPRTDTQYF. The CDR3 DNA sequence: TGTGCCAGCAGCCCGGGACAGGGACCCCGCACAGATACGCAGTATTTT. Full variable domain (remainder filled in from reference TRBV7-2 and TRBJ2-3): GAGVSQSPSNKVTEKGKDVELRCDPISGHTALYWYRQSLGQGLEFLIYFQGNSAPDKSGLPSDRFSAERTGGSVSTLTIQRTQQEDSAVYLCASSPGQGPRTDTQYFGPGTRLTVL.

This clonotype was detected a few times. The gene calls are TRBV12-3 or TRBV12-4 and TRBJ2-7; TRBD1 or TRBD2 may be the D gene (5 bases each). The V gene lost 7 bases and the J gene lost 0 bases, with 13 bases spanning the gap. This CDR3 is built from 14 residues. The CDR3 protein is CASKPGRNSYEQYF. The CDR3 DNA follows: TGTGCCAGCAAACCGGGACGGAACTCCTACGAGCAGTACTTC.

As DNA, the CDR3 is TGCGCCAGCAGCAAGGACACCGGCAGGGAGGAAAAACTGTTTTTT. Translating it yields CASSKDTGREEKLFF. V and J are TRBV4-1 and TRBJ1-4, with D possibly being TRBD1 (5 bases). Germline CDR1 is MGHRA and CDR2 is YSYEKL. The CDR3 contains 15 residues. V shed 5 bases and J shed 8 bases, with 18 bases lying between them.

The V call is TRBV7-9, the J call TRBJ2-4, with D possibly being TRBD2 (6 bases). Deletions cut 1 base from V and 0 bases from J, with 7 bases between. Per the germline V gene, CDR1 is SEHNR and CDR2 is FQNEAQ (reference sequence). This CDR3 contains 15 residues. The CDR3 loop is CASSLGGEAKNIQYF. CDR3 DNA sequence: TGTGCCAGCAGCTTAGGGGGGGAAGCCAAAAACATTCAGTACTTC.

The V call is TRBV18, the J call TRBJ1-1; D is unclear. Germline CDR1 KGHSH, CDR2 LQKENI. V was shortened by 2 bases and J by 1 base, with 14 bases between the two germline ends. There are 16 residues in the CDR3. CDR3 amino acids: CASSPRQLKGNTEAFF. The CDR3 DNA sequence: TGTGCCAGCTCACCAAGGCAGCTCAAGGGGAACACTGAAGCTTTCTTT. Filled out from reference TRBV18 and TRBJ1-1, the complete variable domain reads NAGVMQNPRHLVRRRGQEARLRCSPMKGHSHVYWYRQLPEEGLKFMVYLQKENIIDESGMPKERFSAEFPKEGPSILRIQQVVRGDSAAYFCASSPRQLKGNTEAFFGQGTRLTVV.

The chain carries TRBV6-2 or TRBV6-3 and TRBJ2-7; D may be TRBD1 or TRBD2 (5 bases each). Per germline, CDR1 MNHEY and CDR2 SVGEGT. The CDR3 has 13 amino acids. V was pared by 10 bases and J by 2 bases, with 15 bases between. CDR3 DNA sequence: TGTGCCACCGACCGGGACGGGACCTACGAGCAGTACTTC. Translating gives CATDRDGTYEQYF.

This clonotype was observed a single time. This sequence joins TRBV5-6 and TRBJ2-2; 8 bases fit TRBD1. Germline loops: CDR1 SGHDT, CDR2 YYEEEE. This CDR3 is built from 14 residues. J gave up 7 bases and V 3 bases, and 5 bases lay outside the gene matches. In nucleotides, the CDR3 is TGTGCCAGCAGCTCAGGGACAGGAAACGGGGAGCTGTTTTTT. Translating it yields CASSSGTGNGELFF.